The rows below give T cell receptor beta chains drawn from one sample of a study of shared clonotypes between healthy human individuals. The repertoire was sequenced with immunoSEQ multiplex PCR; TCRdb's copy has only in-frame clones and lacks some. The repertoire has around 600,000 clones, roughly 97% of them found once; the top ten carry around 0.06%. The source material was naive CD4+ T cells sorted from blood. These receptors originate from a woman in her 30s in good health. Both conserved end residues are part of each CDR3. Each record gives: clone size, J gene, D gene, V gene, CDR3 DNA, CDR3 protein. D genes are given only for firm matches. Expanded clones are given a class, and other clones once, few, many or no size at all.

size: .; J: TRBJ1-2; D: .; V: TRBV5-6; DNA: TGTGCCAGCAGCTTGGAGGAATACTATGGCTACACCTTC; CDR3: CASSLEEYYGYTF
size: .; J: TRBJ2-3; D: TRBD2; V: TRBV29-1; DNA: TGCAGCGTTGAAACCCTGGGGGGGAGGAGAGCAGATACGCAGTATTTT; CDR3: CSVETLGGRRADTQYF
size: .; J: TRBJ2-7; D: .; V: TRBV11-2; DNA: TGTGCCAGCAGCGAGGGGGTCCGGAGCGCCTACGAGCAGTACTTC; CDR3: CASSEGVRSAYEQYF
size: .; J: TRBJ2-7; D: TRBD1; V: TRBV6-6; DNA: TGTGCCAGCAGTCCCCCAGGGGACAGGGTCTACGAGCAGTACTTC; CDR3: CASSPPGDRVYEQYF
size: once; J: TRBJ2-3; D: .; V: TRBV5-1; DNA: TGCGCCAGCAGCTCGGGACTGAGCACAGATACGCAGTATTTT; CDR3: CASSSGLSTDTQYF
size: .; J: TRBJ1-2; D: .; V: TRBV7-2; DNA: TGTGCCAGCAGCGTAGCCGGGTCCGCAGCCTATGGCTACACCTTC; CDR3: CASSVAGSAAYGYTF
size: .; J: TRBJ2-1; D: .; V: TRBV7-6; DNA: TGTGCCAGCAGCTCTGCTCTGAGGAACTCCTACAATGAGCAGTTCTTC; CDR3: CASSSALRNSYNEQFF
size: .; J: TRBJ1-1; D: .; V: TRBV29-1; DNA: TGCAGCGCGGACCGTATGAACACTGAAGCTTTCTTT; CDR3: CSADRMNTEAFF
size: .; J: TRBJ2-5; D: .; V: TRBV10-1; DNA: TGCGCCAGCAGTGAGTCGGCAGTTCAAGAGACCCAGTACTTC; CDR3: CASSESAVQETQYF
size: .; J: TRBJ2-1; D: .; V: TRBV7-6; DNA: TGTGCCAGCAGCACTAGGACTCATGAGCAGTTCTTC; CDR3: CASSTRTHEQFF
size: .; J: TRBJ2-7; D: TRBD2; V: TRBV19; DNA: TGTGCCAGTTCCGGGACTAGCGGGACTAGGGAGCAGTACTTC; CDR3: CASSGTSGTREQYF
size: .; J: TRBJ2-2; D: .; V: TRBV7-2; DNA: TGTGCCAGCAGCTTCCTAGCGCGAAACACCGGGGAGCTGTTTTTT; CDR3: CASSFLARNTGELFF
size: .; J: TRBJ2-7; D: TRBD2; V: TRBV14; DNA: TGTGCCAGCAGCCAATTGATGGCATTCGGGACTAGCGTCGACGAGCAGTACTTC; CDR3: CASSQLMAFGTSVDEQYF
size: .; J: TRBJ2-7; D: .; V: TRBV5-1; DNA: TGCGCCAGCAGCCTGGTGGGAGCCTCTCTCTACGAGCAGTACTTC; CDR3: CASSLVGASLYEQYF
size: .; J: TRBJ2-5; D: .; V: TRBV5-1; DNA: TGCGCCAGCAGCTTGGTCCTCGATGGGGAGACCCAGTACTTC; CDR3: CASSLVLDGETQYF
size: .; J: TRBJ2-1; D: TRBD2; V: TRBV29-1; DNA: TGCAGCGAAAGAAGGGCTAGCGGGCTCAATGAGCAGTTCTTC; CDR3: CSERRASGLNEQFF
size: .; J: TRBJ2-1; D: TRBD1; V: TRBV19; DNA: TGTGCCAGTAGTATAACAGACAGGGGGAACAATGAGCAGTTCTTC; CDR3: CASSITDRGNNEQFF
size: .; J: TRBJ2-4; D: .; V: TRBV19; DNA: TGTGCCAGTAGTAAGGGACCAAACATTCAGTACTTC; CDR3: CASSKGPNIQYF
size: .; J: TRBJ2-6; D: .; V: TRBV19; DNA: TGTGCCAGTAGTATAGAGGGGGCGCCTGGGGCCAACGTCCTGACTTTC; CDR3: CASSIEGAPGANVLTF
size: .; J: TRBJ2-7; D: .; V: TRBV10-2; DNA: TGCGCCAGCAGTCGGACGCGAGTCTACGAGCAGTACTTC; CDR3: CASSRTRVYEQYF
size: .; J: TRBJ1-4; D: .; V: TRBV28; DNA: TGTGCCAGCAGCACCGAGGGGAGGGGTGAAAAACTGTTTTTT; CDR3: CASSTEGRGEKLFF
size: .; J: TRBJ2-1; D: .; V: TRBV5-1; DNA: TGCGCCAGCAGCTTGTATGGCTACAATGAGCAGTTCTTC; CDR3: CASSLYGYNEQFF
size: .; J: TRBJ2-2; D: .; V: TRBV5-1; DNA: TGCGCCAGCAGCCAAGGGACCTATCTAGACGCCGGGGAGCTGTTTTTT; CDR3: CASSQGTYLDAGELFF
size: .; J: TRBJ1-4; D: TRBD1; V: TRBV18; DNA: TGTGCCAGCTCACCATCCGGGACAGGGGATGAAAAACTGTTTTTT; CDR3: CASSPSGTGDEKLFF
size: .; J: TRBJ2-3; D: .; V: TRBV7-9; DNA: TGTGCCAGCAGCTTAGGGGGGGCGGTTCGCACAGATACGCAGTATTTT; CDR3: CASSLGGAVRTDTQYF
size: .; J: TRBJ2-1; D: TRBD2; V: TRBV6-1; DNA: TGTGCCAGCAGTGAATTAGGGATAGCGGGAGGGCCGGGTTTCTACAATGAGCAGTTCTTC; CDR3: CASSELGIAGGPGFYNEQFF
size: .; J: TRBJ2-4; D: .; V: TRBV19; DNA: TGTGCCAGTAGTATCAGTTCGTGGGGGGCTTACATTCAGTACTTC; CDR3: CASSISSWGAYIQYF
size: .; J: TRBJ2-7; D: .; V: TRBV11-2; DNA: TGTGCCAGCAGCTTAGAGTGGAAGCAGTACTTC; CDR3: CASSLEWKQYF
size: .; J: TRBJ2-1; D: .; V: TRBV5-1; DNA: TGCGCCAGCAGCTTGGCTGCTAGCTTTAATGAGCAGTTCTTC; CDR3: CASSLAASFNEQFF
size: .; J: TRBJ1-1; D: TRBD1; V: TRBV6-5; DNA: TGTGCCAGCAGTTACTCAAGGACAGGGAACACTGAAGCTTTCTTT; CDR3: CASSYSRTGNTEAFF
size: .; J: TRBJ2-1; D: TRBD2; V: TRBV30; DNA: TGTGCCTGGAGTGTACATAGCGGGAGCCCCTACAATGAGCAGTTCTTC; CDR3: CAWSVHSGSPYNEQFF
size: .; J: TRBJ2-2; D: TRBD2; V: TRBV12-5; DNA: TGTGCTAGTGGGGCAAAAGCGGGGGAGGGGACCGGGGAGCTGTTTTTT; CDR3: CASGAKAGEGTGELFF
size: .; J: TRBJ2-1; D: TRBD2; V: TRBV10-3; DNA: TGTGCCACCAGACTAGCGGGAGAAGGTATTGAGCAGTTCTTC; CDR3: CATRLAGEGIEQFF
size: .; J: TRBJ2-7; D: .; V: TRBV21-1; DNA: TGTGCCAGCAGCAAAGCTCTTATCCACGAGCAGTACTTC; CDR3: CASSKALIHEQYF
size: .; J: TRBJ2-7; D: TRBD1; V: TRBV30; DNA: TGTGCCTGGAGAAGACAGGGTGGGTCCTACGAGCAGTACTTC; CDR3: CAWRRQGGSYEQYF
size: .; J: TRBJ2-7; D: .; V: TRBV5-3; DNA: TGTGCCAGAAGCTCGGGACTCCTCTACGAGCAGTACTTC; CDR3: CARSSGLLYEQYF
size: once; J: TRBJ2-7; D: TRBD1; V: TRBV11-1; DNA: TGTGCCAGCAGCGCTCCGGGACAGGGGGCGTACGAGCAGTACTTC; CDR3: CASSAPGQGAYEQYF
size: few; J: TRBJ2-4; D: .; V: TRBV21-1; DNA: TGTGCCAGCAGCAAAGGAGGCCGGGAGAGACACATTCAGTACTTC; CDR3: CASSKGGRERHIQYF
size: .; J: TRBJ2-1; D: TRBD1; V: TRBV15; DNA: TGTGCCACCAGCCCCAGGGGGCTATCCTACAATGAGCAGTTCTTC; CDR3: CATSPRGLSYNEQFF
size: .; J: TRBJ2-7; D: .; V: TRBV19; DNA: TGTGCCAGTAGTATTAGACACCGAGCCTACGAGCAGTACTTC; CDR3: CASSIRHRAYEQYF